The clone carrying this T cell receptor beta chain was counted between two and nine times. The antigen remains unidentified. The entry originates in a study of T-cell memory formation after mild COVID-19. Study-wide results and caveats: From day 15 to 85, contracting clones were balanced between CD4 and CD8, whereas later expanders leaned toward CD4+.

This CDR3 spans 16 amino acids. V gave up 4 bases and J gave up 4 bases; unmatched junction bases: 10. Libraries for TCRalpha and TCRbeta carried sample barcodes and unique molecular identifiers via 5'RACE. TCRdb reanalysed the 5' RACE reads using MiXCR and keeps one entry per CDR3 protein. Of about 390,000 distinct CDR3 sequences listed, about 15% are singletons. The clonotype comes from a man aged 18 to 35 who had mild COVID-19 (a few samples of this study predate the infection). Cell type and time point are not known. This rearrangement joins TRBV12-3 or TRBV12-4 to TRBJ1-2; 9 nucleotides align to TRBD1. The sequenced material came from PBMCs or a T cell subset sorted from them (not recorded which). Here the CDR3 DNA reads TGTGCCAGCAGTTCCGACGGGACAGGGAGTCCCTATGGCTACACCTTC. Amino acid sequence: CASSSDGTGSPYGYTF.